This T cell receptor (beta chain) emerged from a study of shared clonotypes between healthy human individuals. Findings and limits, study-wide: The donor pool, a small one, limited the genetic and exposure-history diversity represented.

It was at deep level that the assay was run. Libraries were prepared by immunoSEQ multiplex PCR; TCRdb keeps only in-frame clonotypes and omits some of them. The sample carries about 1 million clones, about 80% recorded once. In its sample, this clone was seen once. Its specificity is not known. This receptor was obtained from a young man in good health. The material sequenced was memory CD4+ T cells sorted from blood. Subset: CD45RA-negative fraction.

CDR3 residues: CASFLAGTTDTQYF. The CDR3 nucleotides read TGTGCCAGTTTCCTAGCGGGAACCACAGATACGCAGTATTTT. The chain links TRBV6-6 to TRBJ2-3, with TRBD2 identical over 9 bases. The CDR3 runs to 14 residues. Germline values: CDR1 MNHNY, CDR2 SVGAGI (reference sequence). With V trimmed by 9 bases and J by 2 bases, 6 bases remained unmatched.